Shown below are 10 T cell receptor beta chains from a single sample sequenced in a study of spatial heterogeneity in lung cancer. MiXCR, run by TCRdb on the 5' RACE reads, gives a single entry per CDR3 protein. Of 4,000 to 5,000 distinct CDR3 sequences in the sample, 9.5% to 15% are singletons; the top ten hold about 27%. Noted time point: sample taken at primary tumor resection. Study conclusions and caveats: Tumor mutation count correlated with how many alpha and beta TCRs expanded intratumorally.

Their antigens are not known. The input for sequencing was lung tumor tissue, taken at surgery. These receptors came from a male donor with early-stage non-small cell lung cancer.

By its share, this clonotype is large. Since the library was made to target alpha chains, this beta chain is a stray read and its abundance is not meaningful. The CDR3 spells CASSLVGGRSSYNEQFF. The DNA for the CDR3 is TGTGCCAGCAGCTTAGTGGGGGGACGGAGCTCCTACAATGAGCAGTTCTTC. V is TRBV7-2 and J is TRBJ2-1; the D gene is possibly TRBD2 (6 bases). Germline V gives CDR1 SGHTA, CDR2 FQGNSA. The V and J ends lost 1 base and 0 bases respectively, with 13 bases between them. The CDR3 is 17 residues long.

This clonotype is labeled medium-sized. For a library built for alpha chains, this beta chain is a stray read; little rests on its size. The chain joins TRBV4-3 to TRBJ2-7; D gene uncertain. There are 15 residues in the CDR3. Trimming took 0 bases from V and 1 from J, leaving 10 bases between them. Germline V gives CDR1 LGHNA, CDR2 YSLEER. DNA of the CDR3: TGCGCCAGCAGCCAAGATAGCTCACTATCCTACGAGCAGTACTTC. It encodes CASSQDSSLSYEQYF.

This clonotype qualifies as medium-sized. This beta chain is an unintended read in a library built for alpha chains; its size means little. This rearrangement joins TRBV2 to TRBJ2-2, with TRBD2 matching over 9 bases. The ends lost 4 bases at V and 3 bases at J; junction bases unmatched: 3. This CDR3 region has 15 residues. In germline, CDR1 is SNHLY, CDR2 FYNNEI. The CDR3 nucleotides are TGTGCCAGCAGTGCAGAGCGGGGGGACACCGGGGAGCTGTTTTTT. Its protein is CASSAERGDTGELFF.

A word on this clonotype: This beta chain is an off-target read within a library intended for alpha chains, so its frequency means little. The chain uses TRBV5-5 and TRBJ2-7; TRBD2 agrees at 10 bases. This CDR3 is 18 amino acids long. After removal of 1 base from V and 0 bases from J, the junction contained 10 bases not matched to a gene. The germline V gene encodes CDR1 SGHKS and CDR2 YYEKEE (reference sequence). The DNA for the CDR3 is TGTGCCAGCAGCTTGTTCCTAGCGGGAGAGCACCTCTCCTACGAGCAGTACTTC. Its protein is CASSLFLAGEHLSYEQYF.

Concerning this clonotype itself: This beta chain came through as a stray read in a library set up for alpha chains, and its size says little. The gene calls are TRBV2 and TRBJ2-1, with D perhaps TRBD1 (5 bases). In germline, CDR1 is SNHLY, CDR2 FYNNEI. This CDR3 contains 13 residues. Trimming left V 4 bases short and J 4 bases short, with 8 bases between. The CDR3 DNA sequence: TGTGCCAGCAGTGCAGGGCGGTACAATGAGCAGTTCTTC. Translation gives CASSAGRYNEQFF.

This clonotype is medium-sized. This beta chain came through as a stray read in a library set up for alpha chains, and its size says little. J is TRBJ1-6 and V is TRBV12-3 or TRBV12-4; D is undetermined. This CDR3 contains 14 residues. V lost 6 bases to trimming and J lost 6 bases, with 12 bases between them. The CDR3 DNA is TGTGCCAGCAGCCTCACTGAGATTAATTCACCCCTCCACTTT. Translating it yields CASSLTEINSPLHF.

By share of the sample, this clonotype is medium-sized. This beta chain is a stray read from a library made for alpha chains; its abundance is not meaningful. The CDR3 sequence: CASSLGDRTYEQYF. The CDR3 DNA sequence: TGTGCCAGCAGCTTGGGAGACAGGACCTACGAGCAGTACTTC. The chain joins TRBV5-6 to TRBJ2-7; tentative D call: TRBD1 (6 bases). Looked up from germline, CDR1 is SGHDT and CDR2 is YYEEEE. Between the trimmed V and J ends, which lost 0 bases and 2 bases, there was a span of 9 bases. This CDR3 has 14 residues.

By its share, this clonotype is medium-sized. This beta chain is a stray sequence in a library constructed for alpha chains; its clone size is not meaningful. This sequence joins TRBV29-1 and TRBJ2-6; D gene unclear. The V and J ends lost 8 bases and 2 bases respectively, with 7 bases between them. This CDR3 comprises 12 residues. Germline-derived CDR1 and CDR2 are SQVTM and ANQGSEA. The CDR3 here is CSPCTGANVLTF. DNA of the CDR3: TGCAGCCCCTGTACTGGGGCCAACGTCCTGACTTTC.

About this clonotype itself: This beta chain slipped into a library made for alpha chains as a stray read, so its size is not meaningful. CDR3 region: CAWRTSGGYTDTQYF. CDR3 coding DNA: TGTGCCTGGAGGACTAGCGGGGGCTACACAGATACGCAGTATTTT. This sequence joins TRBV30 and TRBJ2-3, with TRBD2 matching over 12 bases. The CDR3 has 15 residues. V shed 3 bases and J 2 bases; nucleotides not matched to a gene: 3. Germline V gene sequence: CDR1 GTSNPN, CDR2 SVGIG (reference sequence). The variable domain in full, with the rest retrieved from reference TRBV30 and TRBJ2-3, is SQTIHQWPATLVQPVGSPLSLECTVEGTSNPNLYWYRQAAGRGLQLLFYSVGIGQISSEVPQNLSASRPQDRQFILSSKKLLLSDSGFYLCAWRTSGGYTDTQYFGPGTRLTVL.

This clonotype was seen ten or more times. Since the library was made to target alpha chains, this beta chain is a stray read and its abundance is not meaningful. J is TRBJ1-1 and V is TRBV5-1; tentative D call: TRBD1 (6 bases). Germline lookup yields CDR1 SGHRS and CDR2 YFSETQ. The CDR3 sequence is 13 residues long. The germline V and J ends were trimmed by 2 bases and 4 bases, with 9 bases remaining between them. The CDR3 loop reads CASSLQGPTEAFF. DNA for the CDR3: TGCGCCAGCAGCTTACAGGGTCCCACTGAAGCTTTCTTT.